This T cell receptor beta chain was found in a study of T cells in Graves' hyperthyroidism and ophthalmopathy (dated by TCRdb to the late 2010s). For context, the study as a whole: A discovery cohort of about a hundred patients, 43 with Graves' ophthalmopathy and 55 to 60 with stable Graves' hyperthyroidism, was used to find distinguishing TCR V-J signatures. Prospective prediction of ophthalmopathy was tested in an independent validation cohort consisting of about 20 hyperthyroidism patients and 15 or so patients who later progressed to ophthalmopathy. For training and testing, the 100 or so patients in the discovery cohort were randomly divided in a 7:3 ratio. Thyroid tissue and blood T-cell repertoires from about 6 Graves' hyperthyroidism patients were also compared in the study. After blood sampling, hyperthyroidism patients were treated with methimazole at a starting dose of 30 mg daily, and ophthalmopathy patients were treated with high-dose intravenous methylprednisolone. The paper describes TCR Vbeta CDR3 sequencing of 130 to 150 peripheral blood samples, made up of fewer than 50 ophthalmopathy patients, around 78 hyperthyroidism patients and 17 progressor patients. The research as a whole found: In validation, the model predicted progression to ophthalmopathy a median of roughly 6.2 months before onset, with about 70% sensitivity and roughly 77% specificity. Most expanded thyroid clonotypes (frequency above 0.001) were also detected in blood, suggesting blood repertoires may reflect thyroid immune responses. A model built on a 13 V-J signature distinguished ophthalmopathy from stable hyperthyroidism, reaching about 88% sensitivity and about 81% specificity in cross-validation and 80%/75% in testing. No statistical method was used to set the sample size in advance, and investigators knew the group allocation.

The TCR beta CDR3 regions were amplified from the RNA transcripts. For the first round of RT-PCR on the TCR CDR3, the HTBI primer set was used together with the Qiagen OneStep RT-PCR kit. Libraries were constructed in a second round of multiplex PCR, after which size selection and purification were carried out. Sequencing of the libraries was done on an Illumina HiSeq2000 using paired-end 100 bp reads. Regarding the original processing steps: SOAPnuke was used to process the raw data, removing reads that contained adapters or uncalled bases, had a mean Phred below 15, or lacked an exact match to the constant primer or identifier. High-quality paired reads were merged using COPE v1.2.5, and each unique nucleotide sequence was defined as a clonotype. MiTCR v1.1 was used to align clonotypes to the IMGT TRBV, TRBD and TRBJ reference segments. The analysis was restricted to V-J combinations with a frequency above 0.0001, which together covered 98% to 99.2% of the repertoires. A TCS score was defined as the ratio of F50 (clonal expansion) to E x V (chaos), with BLOSUM62-based TCRdist applied between CDR3 peptides within each V-J. Welch's t-statistics and random forest reduced around 550 V-J features to roughly 13, which were used in a naive Bayes classifier (R e1071). The Morisita-Horn index was used to measure how similar the thyroid and blood repertoires were. TCRdb reprocessed the public reads (quality trimming at Q25 with fastp, clone calling with MiXCR) and kept in-frame beta chains. Rows are combined by CDR3 protein, so each entry shows the most common genes and DNA. The V and J calls and clone size come from TCRdb's table, not from the authors' own analysis. Counted in this sample were more than 550,000 distinct CDR3 sequences; over 40% of them appeared once. The ten largest clones add up to about 7.7% of the sample.

This clonotype was recorded a few times. The target of this receptor is not known. Per-nucleotide qualities are absent, and no much larger clonotype sits a single base away. Patients with uncontrolled infections, other autoimmune diseases, pregnancy or lactation were excluded. Diagnoses relied on clinical symptoms, serum thyroxine and TRAb, thyroid ultrasound and orbital computed tomography. Total RNA was extracted with Trizol reagent, and quality was checked on an Agilent 2100 Bioanalyzer. Trimming removed 2 bases from V and 6 bases from J; the gene matches leave 8 bases unexplained. Reading from cysteine to phenylalanine, the CDR3 counts 15 amino acids. CDR3 DNA only is kept here, 45 bases in frame from base 1. CDR1 and CDR2 were assigned from the germline V gene as SNHLY and FYNNEI.

Sequenced input: peripheral blood or thyroid tissue (not recorded which). This clonotype originated in an adult man with Graves' disease, either hyperthyroidism or ophthalmopathy (not recorded which). The chain is assembled from TRBV2 and TRBJ1-1; TRBD1 matches 8 bases in the middle. CDR3 reads: CASSERAGGLSEAFF. The DNA is as follows: TGTGCCAGCAGTGAACGTGCAGGGGGCCTTTCTGAAGCTTTCTTT.